These 17 T cell receptor beta chains were all obtained from the same sample, sequenced in a study of post-analysis software for immune sequencing data (dated by TCRdb to about 2015). Their antigens remain unidentified. Study-wide findings and limitations: Roughly 5 TRBV segments, including TRBV5-6, TRBV5-1 and TRBV20-1, were significantly more frequent in patients than controls.

Receptor amplification or capture employed PCR. Sequencing relied on an Illumina HiSeq 2500. Unique molecular identifiers were incorporated into TCR beta cDNA libraries to reduce PCR and sequencing biases. TCRdb itself trimmed the public reads at Q25 with fastp, ran MiXCR and retained productive beta chains. Each entry is one CDR3 protein sequence, shown with its most common DNA and genes. Counted in this sample were fewer than 850,000 distinct CDR3 sequences; 25% to 30% of them appeared once. Of the sample, under 0.7% falls within the top ten clones. Specimen: blood. The source is a girl aged 10 to 17 with multiple sclerosis.

J is TRBJ1-2 and V is TRBV20-1; no clear D gene. Trimming shortened V by 3 bases and J by 4 bases, and 12 bases separated the two germline ends. This CDR3 is 13 amino acids long. Germline-derived CDR1 and CDR2 are DFQATT and SNEGSKA (reference sequence). Here the CDR3 reads CSARWLTGYGYTF. CDR3 nucleotides: TGCAGTGCTAGGTGGCTAACGGGCTATGGCTACACCTTC.

This clonotype was observed a few times. V gene TRBV12-3 or TRBV12-4 combines with J gene TRBJ1-4; 9 positions match TRBD1. Trimming cost V 6 bases and J 8 bases; bases outside gene matches: 4. The CDR3 consists of 13 residues. In nucleotides, the CDR3 is TGTGCCAGCAGGACAGGGGGAGAAGAAAAACTGTTTTTT. Translated: CASRTGGEEKLFF.

The chain has TRBV7-2 and TRBJ2-7, with D maybe TRBD2 (6 bases). The last part of the DNA fits TRBJ2-5 better; the J call may be wrong. This CDR3 is 16 amino acids long. Germline CDR1 SGHTA, CDR2 FQGNSA. DNA of the CDR3: TGTGCCAGCAGCCCCGAGGGACTCCCTCATTCGAGGACCCAGTACTTC. Its translation: CASSPEGLPHSRTQYF.

The chain has TRBV13 and TRBJ2-3; D might be TRBD1 or TRBD2, each matching 6 bases. V was shortened by 4 bases and J by 7 bases, with 12 bases between the two germline ends. CDR3 size: 13 residues. CDR1 and CDR2 from the germline V gene are PRHDT and FYEKMQ (reference sequence). CDR3 DNA sequence: TGTGCCAGCAGCTACGGGGGCCCAAATACGCAGTATTTT. It is translated as CASSYGGPNTQYF.

This chain uses TRBV10-3 with TRBJ2-3, with D possibly TRBD1 on 5 matching bases. The CDR3 loop spans 14 amino acids. V was pared by 0 bases and J by 6 bases, with 10 bases between. Germline CDR1 reads ENHRY; CDR2 reads SYGVKD. The CDR3 is CAISESPGRDTQYF. In DNA form, the CDR3 reads TGTGCCATCAGTGAGTCCCCAGGGCGCGATACGCAGTATTTT.

This clonotype was counted only a few times. The V and J genes are TRBV20-1 and TRBJ2-5; TRBD1 agrees at 10 bases. The ends lost 6 bases at V and 11 bases at J; junction bases unmatched: 15. Per the germline V gene, CDR1 is DFQATT and CDR2 is SNEGSKA (reference sequence). The CDR3 covers 14 residues. This CDR3 is CSATPGTGAREQYF. In DNA, the CDR3 is TGCAGTGCCACACCGGGGACAGGGGCCCGGGAGCAGTACTTC.

The CDR3 DNA reads TGTGCCAGCAAAAGGGACACTGAAGCTTTCTTT. It yields the protein CASKRDTEAFF. The J gene is TRBJ1-1, the V gene TRBV2; D remains ambiguous. The CDR3 loop spans 11 amino acids. CDR1 and CDR2 from the germline V gene are SNHLY and FYNNEI. Trimming took off 7 bases at V and 3 bases at J, with 6 bases between the two ends.

The chain recombines TRBV28 with TRBJ2-5; 7 nucleotides line up with TRBD2. Germline V gives CDR1 MDHEN, CDR2 SYDVKM. After removal of 5 bases from V and 7 bases from J, the junction contained 10 bases not matched to a gene. CDR3 length: 14 amino acids. CDR3 loop: CASSPPESGGTQYF. In nucleotides, the CDR3 is TGTGCCAGCAGTCCCCCGGAGTCGGGGGGGACCCAGTACTTC.

The J gene is TRBJ1-5, the V gene TRBV5-1; D is unclear. Germline CDR1 SGHRS, CDR2 YFSETQ. V was clipped by 0 bases and J by 6 bases, with 7 bases between them. The CDR3 is 13 amino acids. CDR3 sequence: CASSLGSAQPQHF. The CDR3 DNA is TGCGCCAGCAGCTTGGGCAGTGCTCAGCCCCAGCATTTT. Together with reference TRBV5-1 and TRBJ1-5, the CDR3 gives the full variable domain: KAGVTQTPRYLIKTRGQQVTLSCSPISGHRSVSWYQQTPGQGLQFLFEYFSETQRNKGNFPGRFSGRQFSNSRSEMNVSTLELGDSALYLCASSLGSAQPQHFGDGTRLSIL.

The V call is TRBV20-1, the J call TRBJ2-1, with 8 bases lining up with TRBD1. Germline V CDR1 and CDR2: DFQATT, SNEGSKA (reference sequence). The CDR3 is 15 residues long. V shed 3 bases and J 8 bases; nucleotides not matched to a gene: 12. The CDR3 loop reads CSASPRTGRFYEQFF. The CDR3 DNA is TGCAGTGCTAGCCCCCGGACAGGGCGGTTCTATGAGCAGTTCTTC.

A word on this clonotype: Compared with germline, one end of the junction differs, possibly owing to a read error. The rearrangement uses TRBV10-3 and TRBJ2-1; 8 bases line up with TRBD2. Germline V gene data show CDR1 as ENHRY and CDR2 as SYGVKD. This CDR3 has 19 residues. This chain's CDR3 is CVISSGAGGALQSYNEQFF. CDR3 bases: TGTGTCATCAGTAGTGGCGCCGGGGGGGCGCTTCAGTCCTACAATGAGCAGTTCTTC.

The CDR3 reads CASSLDRGLNSPLHF. CDR3 DNA sequence: TGTGCCAGCAGTTTAGACAGGGGGCTCAATTCACCCCTCCACTTT. The chain uses TRBV28 and TRBJ1-6; TRBD1 agrees at 10 bases. CDR3 size: 15 residues. CDR1 is MDHEN and CDR2 is SYDVKM in the germline V gene. Germline trimming cut 2 bases from V and 7 bases from J; bases unmatched to any gene: 2.

This clonotype turned up a few times. The CDR3 DNA reads as TGTGCCAGCATACTCAGGGGAGGGACAGATACGCAGTATTTT. Its protein is CASILRGGTDTQYF. This chain links TRBV12-3 or TRBV12-4 with TRBJ2-3; D is possibly TRBD2 (7 bases). The CDR3 is 14 amino acids. V lost 7 bases and J lost 3, with 14 bases in between.

This clonotype has only a few counts. The chain recombines TRBV29-1 with TRBJ1-2, with D uncertain. Germline V gives CDR1 SQVTM, CDR2 ANQGSEA. Trimming left V 4 bases short and J 4 bases short, with 10 bases between. The CDR3 consists of 12 residues. In DNA form, the CDR3 reads TGCAGCGTTGCGTACAGCTCCTATGGCTACACCTTC. As protein: CSVAYSSYGYTF.

CDR3 sequence: CASSTGGGQYF. DNA for the CDR3: TGTGCCAGCTCCACCGGTGGTGGCCAGTACTTC. The chain recombines TRBV18 with TRBJ2-5; D call uncertain. This CDR3 is built from 11 residues. Germline CDR1 and CDR2: KGHSH and LQKENI. Trimming took off 6 bases at V and 10 bases at J, with 12 bases between the two ends.

This chain uses TRBV7-2 with TRBJ1-5; TRBD1 is a possible D gene (6 bases). Germline CDR1 is SGHTA and CDR2 is FQGNSA. V gave up 1 base and J gave up 5 bases, with 9 bases separating them. The CDR3 loop spans 14 amino acids. CDR3: CASSLGAGDQPQHF. The DNA for the CDR3 is TGTGCCAGCAGCTTAGGGGCAGGGGATCAGCCCCAGCATTTT.

This clonotype has just a few counts. This chain links TRBV3-1 with TRBJ1-5, with unresolved D. Germline values: CDR1 LGHDT, CDR2 YNNKEL (reference sequence). This CDR3 is built from 13 residues. V was clipped by 5 bases and J by 0 bases, with 5 bases between them. The CDR3 DNA reads TGTGCCAGCAGCGGGGATAGCAATCAGCCCCAGCATTTT. Translated: CASSGDSNQPQHF.